This T cell receptor (beta chain) was identified in a study of T cells in Graves' hyperthyroidism and ophthalmopathy. The V gene's germline CDR1 is SNHLY and CDR2 FYNNEI. This CDR3 comprises 15 residues. Trimming removed 0 bases at V and 0 bases at J, with 6 bases between. From RNA transcripts, TCR beta CDR3 regions were amplified. First-round RT-PCR targeting the TCR CDR3 was performed with the HTBI primer set. One entry per CDR3 protein, called by TCRdb with MiXCR from the multiplex PCR reads. The sample gives roughly 380,000 distinct CDR3 sequences, roughly 14% of which show up once; roughly 20% is in the top ten. The blood sample was taken at first hyperthyroidism diagnosis, before any ophthalmopathy symptoms. PBMCs were collected from an approximately 9.4 ml volume of fresh peripheral blood. A few counts support this clonotype.

The sample comprised blood. This sequence joins TRBV2 and TRBJ1-3; unclear D gene. The clonotype was recovered from a young man with Graves' hyperthyroidism that later progressed to Graves' ophthalmopathy. The CDR3: CASSEAGISGNTIYF. CDR3 DNA sequence: TGTGCCAGCAGTGAAGCGGGTATCTCTGGAAACACCATATATTTT.